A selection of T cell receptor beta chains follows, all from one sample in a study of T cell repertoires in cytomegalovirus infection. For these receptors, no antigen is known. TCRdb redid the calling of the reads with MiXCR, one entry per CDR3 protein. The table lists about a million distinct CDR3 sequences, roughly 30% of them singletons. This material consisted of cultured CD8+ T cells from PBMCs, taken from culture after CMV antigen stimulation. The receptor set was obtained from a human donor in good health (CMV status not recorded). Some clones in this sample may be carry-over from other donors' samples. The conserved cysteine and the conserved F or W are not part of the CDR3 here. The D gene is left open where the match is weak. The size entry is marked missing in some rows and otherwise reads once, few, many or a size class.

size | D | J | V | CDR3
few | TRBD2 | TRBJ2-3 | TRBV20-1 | SAVTGTSDTDTQY
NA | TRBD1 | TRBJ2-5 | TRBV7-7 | ASSSTPGQGETQY
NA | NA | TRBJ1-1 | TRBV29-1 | SVTPVEVNTEAF
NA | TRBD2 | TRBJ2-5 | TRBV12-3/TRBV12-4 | ASSFLWTSESEETQY
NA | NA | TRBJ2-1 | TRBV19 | ASSMVLRYEQF
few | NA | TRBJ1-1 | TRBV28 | ASSLSGQGITEAF
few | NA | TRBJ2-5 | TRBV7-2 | ASSPPHAGQETQY
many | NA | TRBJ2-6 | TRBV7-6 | ASGGAGANVLT
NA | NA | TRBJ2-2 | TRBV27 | ASSFGVFTGELF
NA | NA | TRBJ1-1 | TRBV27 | ASSQGGWGTAEAF
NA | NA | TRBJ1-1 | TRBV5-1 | ASSLGEGADEAF
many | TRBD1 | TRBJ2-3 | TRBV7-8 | ASSLGTGPTDTQY
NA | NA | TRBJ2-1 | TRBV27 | ASGYGYNEQF
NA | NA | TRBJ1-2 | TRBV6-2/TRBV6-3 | ASRYPRGNYGYT
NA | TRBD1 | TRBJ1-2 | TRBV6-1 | ASSSRGQGYGYT
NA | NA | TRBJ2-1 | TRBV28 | ASSNGNYNEQF
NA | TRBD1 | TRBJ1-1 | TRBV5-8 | ASSYGLGQGNTEAF
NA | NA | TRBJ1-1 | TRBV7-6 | ASSYNGVTGQSTEAF
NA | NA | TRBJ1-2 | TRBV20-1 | SARDGGASYGYT
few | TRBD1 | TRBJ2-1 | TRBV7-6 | ASSLAPGQESSYNEQF
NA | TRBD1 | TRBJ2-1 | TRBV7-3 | ASSQGASRYNEQF
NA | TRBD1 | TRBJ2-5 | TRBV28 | ASSGQGHQETQY
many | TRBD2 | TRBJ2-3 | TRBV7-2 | ASSLDSRGGRTDTQY
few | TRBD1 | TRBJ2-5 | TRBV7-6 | ASSLVGQGPETQY
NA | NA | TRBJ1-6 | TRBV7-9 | ASSLVRGWDSPLH
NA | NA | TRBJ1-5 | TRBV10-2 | ASSDLQGGGVLAPRH
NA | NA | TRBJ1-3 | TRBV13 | ASSPPGGRGNTIY
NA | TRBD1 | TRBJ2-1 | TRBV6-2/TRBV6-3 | ASSYDSASGQNYNEQF
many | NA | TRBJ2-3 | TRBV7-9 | ASSTGGRGTDTQY
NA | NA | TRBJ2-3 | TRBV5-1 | ASSWTVYSTDTQY
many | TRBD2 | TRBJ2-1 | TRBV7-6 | ASSLVAAGAYNEQF
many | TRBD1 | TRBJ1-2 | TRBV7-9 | ASSLAPTGGFDGYT
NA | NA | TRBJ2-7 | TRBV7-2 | ASSLVALREQY
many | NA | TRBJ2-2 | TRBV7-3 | ASSLRSGTGNTGELF
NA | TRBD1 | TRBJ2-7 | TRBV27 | ASSADRGLPTEQY